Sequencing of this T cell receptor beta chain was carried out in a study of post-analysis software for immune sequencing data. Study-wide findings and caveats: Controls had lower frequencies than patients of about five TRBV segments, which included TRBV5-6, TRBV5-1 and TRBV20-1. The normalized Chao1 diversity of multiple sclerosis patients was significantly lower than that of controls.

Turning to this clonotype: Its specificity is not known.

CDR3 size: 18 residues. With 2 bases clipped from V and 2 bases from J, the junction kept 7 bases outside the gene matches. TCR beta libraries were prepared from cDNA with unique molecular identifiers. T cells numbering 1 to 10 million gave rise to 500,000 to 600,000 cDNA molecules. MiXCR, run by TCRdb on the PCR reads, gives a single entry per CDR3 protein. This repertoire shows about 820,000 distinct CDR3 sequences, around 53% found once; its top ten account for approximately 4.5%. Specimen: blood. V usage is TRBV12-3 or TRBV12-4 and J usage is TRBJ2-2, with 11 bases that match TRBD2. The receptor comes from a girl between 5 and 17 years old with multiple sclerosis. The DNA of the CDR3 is TGTGCCAGCAGTTTACAGGCTAGCGGGGGGCTAAACACCGGGGAGCTGTTTTTT. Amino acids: CASSLQASGGLNTGELFF.